Listed below are T cell receptor beta chains from one sample, sequenced in a study of blood T cell repertoires in COVID-19. Here immunoSEQ multiplex PCR was the method, and the copy in TCRdb shows in-frame clones only, minus some. The repertoire holds some 240,000 clones, 87% seen once, with just over 7% in the top ten. The sequenced sample was peripheral blood. The source of these receptors is a man in his sixties who had recovered from COVID-19. The CDR3 runs from the conserved cysteine through the conserved F or W. The D gene is left open where the match is weak. For some rows the clone size is stated as once, few or many, or as a class when expanded; others skip it.

len: 13; j_gene: TRBJ1-5; abundance: few; d_gene: .; v_gene: TRBV5-6; CDR3aa: CASSTRGWQPQHF; CDR3nt: TGTGCCAGCAGCACCAGGGGCTGGCAGCCCCAGCATTTT
len: 17; j_gene: TRBJ2-3; abundance: .; d_gene: TRBD2; v_gene: TRBV7-9; CDR3aa: CASSQGLATTNTDTQYF; CDR3nt: TGTGCCAGCAGCCAGGGACTAGCGACGACAAACACAGATACGCAGTATTTT
len: 14; j_gene: TRBJ1-5; abundance: .; d_gene: .; v_gene: TRBV3-1/TRBV3-2; CDR3aa: CASSQGAGNQPQHF; CDR3nt: TGTGCCAGCAGCCAGGGGGCTGGCAATCAGCCCCAGCATTTT
len: 14; j_gene: TRBJ1-6; abundance: .; d_gene: .; v_gene: TRBV19; CDR3aa: CASSMTGSNSPLHF; CDR3nt: TGTGCCAGTAGTATGACAGGCTCTAATTCACCCCTCCACTTT
len: 14; j_gene: TRBJ2-2; abundance: .; d_gene: .; v_gene: TRBV5-1; CDR3aa: CASSFQGLNGELFF; CDR3nt: TGCGCCAGCAGCTTCCAGGGACTGAATGGGGAGCTGTTTTTT
len: 16; j_gene: TRBJ1-5; abundance: .; d_gene: TRBD1; v_gene: TRBV5-6; CDR3aa: CASSPWGQGFVQPQHF; CDR3nt: TGTGCCAGCAGCCCGTGGGGACAGGGATTTGTTCAGCCCCAGCATTTT
len: 11; j_gene: TRBJ1-6; abundance: .; d_gene: TRBD1; v_gene: TRBV6-2/TRBV6-3; CDR3aa: CASSRDSTLHF; CDR3nt: TGTGCCAGCAGTCGGGACAGTACTCTCCACTTT
len: 13; j_gene: TRBJ1-2; abundance: .; d_gene: .; v_gene: TRBV19; CDR3aa: CASPTAGRNGYTF; CDR3nt: TGTGCCAGTCCCACGGCAGGGAGGAATGGCTACACCTTC
len: 15; j_gene: TRBJ2-1; abundance: once; d_gene: TRBD1; v_gene: TRBV6-5; CDR3aa: CASSYSGQGYNEQFF; CDR3nt: TGTGCCAGCAGTTACTCGGGACAGGGGTACAATGAGCAGTTCTTC
len: 16; j_gene: TRBJ2-5; abundance: .; d_gene: TRBD2; v_gene: TRBV11-2; CDR3aa: CASSPGGSGRQETQYF; CDR3nt: TGTGCCAGCAGCCCGGGAGGTAGCGGACGTCAAGAGACCCAGTACTTC